This T cell receptor beta chain was documented in a study of vaccination and CD4 T cells after COVID-19. Stated treatment: 10-day PBMC culture with coronavirus spike peptide pools or control peptides (ViraFEST assay). In the case of this clonotype: Its antigen remains unknown.

Trimming took 5 bases from V and 1 from J; bases not matched to a gene: 14. The CDR3 runs to 18 residues. From germline, CDR1 is MNHEY and CDR2 SVGEGT. Sequenced with the Oncomine TCR Beta short-read assay was DNA taken from cultured CD4+ T cells. TCRdb re-analysed the PCR reads in MiXCR, keeping a single row per CDR3 protein. This table has approximately 12,000 distinct CDR3 sequences, about two thirds appearing once. The source material was CD4+ T cells from blood, cultured in vitro, sampled before SARS-CoV-2 vaccination. This chain joins TRBV6-2 or TRBV6-3 and TRBJ2-7; TRBD2 matches at 10 bases. This sequence originates from a human donor who had recovered from COVID-19. Here the CDR3 reads CASSPRVTLAGVSYEQYF. The DNA of the CDR3 is TGTGCCAGCAGTCCCAGAGTTACCCTAGCGGGAGTTTCCTACGAGCAGTACTTC.